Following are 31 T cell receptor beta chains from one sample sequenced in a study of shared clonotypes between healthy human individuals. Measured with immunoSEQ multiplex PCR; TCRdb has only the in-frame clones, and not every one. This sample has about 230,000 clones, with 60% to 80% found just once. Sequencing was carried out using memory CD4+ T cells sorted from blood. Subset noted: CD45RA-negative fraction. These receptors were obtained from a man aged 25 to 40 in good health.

CDR3 loop: CASSIAGRGSQETQYF. CDR3 nucleotides: TGTGCCAGTAGTATAGCCGGCCGGGGGTCTCAAGAGACCCAGTACTTC. The genes are TRBV19 and TRBJ2-5; possible D gene TRBD2, 6 bases. CDR3 size: 16 residues. Trimming left V 1 base short and J 2 bases short, with 14 bases between. The germline gives CDR1 LNHDA, CDR2 SQIVND (reference sequence).

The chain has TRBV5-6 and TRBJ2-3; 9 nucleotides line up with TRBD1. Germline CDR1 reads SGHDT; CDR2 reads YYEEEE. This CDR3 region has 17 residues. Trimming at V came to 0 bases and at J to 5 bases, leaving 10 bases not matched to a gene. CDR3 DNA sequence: TGTGCCAGCAGCTTGGCCGGACAGGGGTTGAGGGGAGATACGCAGTATTTT. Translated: CASSLAGQGLRGDTQYF. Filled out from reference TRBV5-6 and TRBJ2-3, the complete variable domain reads DAGVTQSPTHLIKTRGQQVTLRCSPKSGHDTVSWYQQALGQGPQFIFQYYEEEERQRGNFPDRFSGHQFPNYSSELNVNALLLGDSALYLCASSLAGQGLRGDTQYFGPGTRLTVL.

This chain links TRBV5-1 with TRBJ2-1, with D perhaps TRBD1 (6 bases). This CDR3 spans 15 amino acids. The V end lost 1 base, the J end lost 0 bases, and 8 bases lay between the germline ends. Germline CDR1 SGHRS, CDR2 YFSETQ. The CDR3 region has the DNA TGCGCCAGCAGCTTGCAACAGGGCTCCTACAATGAGCAGTTCTTC. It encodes CASSLQQGSYNEQFF. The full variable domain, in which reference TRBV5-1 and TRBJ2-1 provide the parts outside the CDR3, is KAGVTQTPRYLIKTRGQQVTLSCSPISGHRSVSWYQQTPGQGLQFLFEYFSETQRNKGNFPGRFSGRQFSNSRSEMNVSTLELGDSALYLCASSLQQGSYNEQFFGPGTRLTVL.

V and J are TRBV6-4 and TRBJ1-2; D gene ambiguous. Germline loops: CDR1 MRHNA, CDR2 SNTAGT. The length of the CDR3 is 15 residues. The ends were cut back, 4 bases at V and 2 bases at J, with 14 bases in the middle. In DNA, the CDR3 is TGTGCCAGCAGTGCCGGCCCCAGTGGGAACTATGGCTACACCTTC. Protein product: CASSAGPSGNYGYTF.

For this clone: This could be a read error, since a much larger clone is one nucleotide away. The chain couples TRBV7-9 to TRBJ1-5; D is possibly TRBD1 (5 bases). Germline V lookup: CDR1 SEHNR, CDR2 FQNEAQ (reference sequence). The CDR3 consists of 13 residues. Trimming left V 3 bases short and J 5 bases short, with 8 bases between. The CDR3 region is CASSFPGDQPQHF. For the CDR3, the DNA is TGTGCCAGCAGCTTTCCGGGGGATCAGCCCCAGCATTTT. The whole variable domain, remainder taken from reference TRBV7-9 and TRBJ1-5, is DTGVSQNPRHKITKRGQNVTFRCDPISEHNRLYWYRQTLGQGPEFLTYFQNEAQLEKSRLLSDRFSAERPKGSFSTLEIQRTEQGDSAMYLCASSFPGDQPQHFGDGTRLSIL.

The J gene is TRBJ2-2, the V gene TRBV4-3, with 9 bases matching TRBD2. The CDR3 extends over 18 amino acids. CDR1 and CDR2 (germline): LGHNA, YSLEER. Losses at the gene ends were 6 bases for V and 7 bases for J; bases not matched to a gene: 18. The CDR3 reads CASSLVHLAGGPGGELFF. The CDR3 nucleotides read TGCGCCAGCAGTTTGGTCCACCTTGCGGGAGGGCCGGGCGGGGAGCTGTTTTTT.

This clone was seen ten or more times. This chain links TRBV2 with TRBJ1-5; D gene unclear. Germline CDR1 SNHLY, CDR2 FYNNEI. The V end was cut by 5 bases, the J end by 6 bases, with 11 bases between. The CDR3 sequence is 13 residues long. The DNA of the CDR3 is TGTGCCAGCAGTTACATGCCTGCTCAGCCCCAGCATTTT. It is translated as CASSYMPAQPQHF.

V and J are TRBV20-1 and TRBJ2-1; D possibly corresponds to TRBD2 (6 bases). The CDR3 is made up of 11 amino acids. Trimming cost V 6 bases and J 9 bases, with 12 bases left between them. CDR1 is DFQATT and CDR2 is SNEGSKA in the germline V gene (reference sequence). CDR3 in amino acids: CSAVGGSEQFF. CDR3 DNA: TGCAGTGCGGTCGGGGGATCTGAGCAGTTCTTC.

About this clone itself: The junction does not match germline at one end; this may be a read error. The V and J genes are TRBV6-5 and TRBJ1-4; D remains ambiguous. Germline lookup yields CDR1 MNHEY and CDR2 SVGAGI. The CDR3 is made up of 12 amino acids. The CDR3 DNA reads TGTGCCATCAGTGAGTCCGATGAAAAACTGTTTTTT. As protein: CAISESDEKLFF.

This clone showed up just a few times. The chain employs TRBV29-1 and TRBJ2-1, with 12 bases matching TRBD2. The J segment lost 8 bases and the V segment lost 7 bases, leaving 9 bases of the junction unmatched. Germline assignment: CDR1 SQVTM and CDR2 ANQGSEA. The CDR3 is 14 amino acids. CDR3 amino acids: CSARTSGMGDEQFF. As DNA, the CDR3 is TGCAGCGCCCGGACTAGCGGGATGGGCGATGAGCAGTTCTTC.

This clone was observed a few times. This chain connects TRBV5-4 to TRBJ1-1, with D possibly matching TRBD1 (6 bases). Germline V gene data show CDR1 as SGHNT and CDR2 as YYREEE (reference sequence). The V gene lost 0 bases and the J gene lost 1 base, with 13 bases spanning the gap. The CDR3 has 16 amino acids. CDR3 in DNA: TGTGCCAGCAGCTTGGGGAAGGGGGGCGCGAACACTGAAGCTTTCTTT. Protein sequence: CASSLGKGGANTEAFF.

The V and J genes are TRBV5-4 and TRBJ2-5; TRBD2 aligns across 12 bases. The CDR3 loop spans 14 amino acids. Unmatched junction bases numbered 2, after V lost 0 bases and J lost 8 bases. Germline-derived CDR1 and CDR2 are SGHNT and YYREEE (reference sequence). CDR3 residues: CASSLETSGRTQYF. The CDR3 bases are TGTGCCAGCAGCTTGGAGACTAGCGGGAGAACCCAGTACTTC.

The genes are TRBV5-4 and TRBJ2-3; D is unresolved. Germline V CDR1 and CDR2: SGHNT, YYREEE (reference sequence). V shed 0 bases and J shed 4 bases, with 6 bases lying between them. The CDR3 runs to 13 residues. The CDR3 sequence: CASSLDVPDTQYF. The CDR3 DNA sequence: TGTGCCAGCAGCTTGGATGTTCCAGATACGCAGTATTTT.

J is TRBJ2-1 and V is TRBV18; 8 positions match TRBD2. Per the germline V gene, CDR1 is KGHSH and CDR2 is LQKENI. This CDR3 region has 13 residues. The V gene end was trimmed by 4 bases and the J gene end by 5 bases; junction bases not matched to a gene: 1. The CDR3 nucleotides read TGTGCCAGCTCACTAGCGGGGAACAATGAGCAGTTCTTC. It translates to CASSLAGNNEQFF.

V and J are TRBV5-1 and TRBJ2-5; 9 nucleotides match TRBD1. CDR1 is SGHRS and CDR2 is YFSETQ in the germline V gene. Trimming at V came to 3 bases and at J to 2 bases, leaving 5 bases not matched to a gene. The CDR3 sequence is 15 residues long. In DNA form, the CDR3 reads TGCGCCAGCAGCTCGGTGGGGACAGGGCAAGAGACCCAGTACTTC. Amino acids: CASSSVGTGQETQYF.

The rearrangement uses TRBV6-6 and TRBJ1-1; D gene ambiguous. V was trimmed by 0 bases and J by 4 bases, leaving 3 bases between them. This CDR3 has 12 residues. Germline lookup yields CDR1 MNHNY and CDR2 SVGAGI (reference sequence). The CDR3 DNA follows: TGTGCCAGCAGTTACTCGACCACTGAAGCTTTCTTT. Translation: CASSYSTTEAFF.

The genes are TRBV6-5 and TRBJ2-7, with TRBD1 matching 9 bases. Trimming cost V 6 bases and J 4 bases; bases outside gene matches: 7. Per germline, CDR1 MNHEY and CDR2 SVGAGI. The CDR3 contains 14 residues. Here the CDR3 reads CASRPGQGRYEQYF. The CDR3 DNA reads TGTGCCAGCAGACCGGGACAGGGCCGGTACGAGCAGTACTTC.

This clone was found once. CDR3 DNA: TGTGCCAGCAGCCAATTAGGGGGAGAGATACAAAGCTCCTACGAGCAGTACTTC. Protein: CASSQLGGEIQSSYEQYF. The chain employs TRBV14 and TRBJ2-7; possibly TRBD1 for D (6 bases). The CDR3 is 18 residues long. CDR1 is SGHDN, CDR2 FVKESK, per germline. Trimming cost V 2 bases and J 0 bases, with 20 bases left between them. Using reference TRBV14 and TRBJ2-7 for the parts outside the CDR3, the full variable domain is EAGVTQFPSHSVIEKGQTVTLRCDPISGHDNLYWYRRVMGKEIKFLLHFVKESKQDESGMPNNRFLAERTGGTYSTLKVQPAELEDSGVYFCASSQLGGEIQSSYEQYFGPGTRLTVT.

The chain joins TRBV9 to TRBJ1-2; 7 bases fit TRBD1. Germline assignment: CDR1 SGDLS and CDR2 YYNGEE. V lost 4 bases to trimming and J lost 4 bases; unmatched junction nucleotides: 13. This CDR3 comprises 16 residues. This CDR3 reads CASSPNDRAQIYGYTF. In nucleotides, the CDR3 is TGTGCCAGCAGCCCCAACGACAGGGCCCAGATCTATGGCTACACCTTC.

CDR3 in amino acids: CASSTDFGEQYF. CDR3 coding DNA: TGTGCCAGCAGTACAGATTTCGGCGAGCAGTACTTC. The chain has TRBV2 and TRBJ2-7, with no clear D. Germline-derived CDR1 and CDR2 are SNHLY and FYNNEI. The CDR3 contains 12 residues. Trimming shortened V by 5 bases and J by 6 bases, and 11 bases separated the two germline ends.

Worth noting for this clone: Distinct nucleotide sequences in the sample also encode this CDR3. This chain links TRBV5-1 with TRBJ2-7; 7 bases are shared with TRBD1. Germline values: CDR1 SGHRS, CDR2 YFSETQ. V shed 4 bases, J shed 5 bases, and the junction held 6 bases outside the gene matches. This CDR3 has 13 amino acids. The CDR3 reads CASSPTGVHEQYF. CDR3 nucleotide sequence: TGCGCCAGCAGCCCCACAGGGGTTCACGAGCAGTACTTC. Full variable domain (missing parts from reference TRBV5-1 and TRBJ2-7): KAGVTQTPRYLIKTRGQQVTLSCSPISGHRSVSWYQQTPGQGLQFLFEYFSETQRNKGNFPGRFSGRQFSNSRSEMNVSTLELGDSALYLCASSPTGVHEQYFGPGTRLTVT.

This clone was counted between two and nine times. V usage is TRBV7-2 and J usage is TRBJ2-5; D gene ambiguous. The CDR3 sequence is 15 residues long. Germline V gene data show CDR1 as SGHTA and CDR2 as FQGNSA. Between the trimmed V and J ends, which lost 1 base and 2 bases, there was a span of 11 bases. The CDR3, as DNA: TGTGCCAGCAGCTTAGTGTCGCTTCAACAAGAGACCCAGTACTTC. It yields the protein CASSLVSLQQETQYF.

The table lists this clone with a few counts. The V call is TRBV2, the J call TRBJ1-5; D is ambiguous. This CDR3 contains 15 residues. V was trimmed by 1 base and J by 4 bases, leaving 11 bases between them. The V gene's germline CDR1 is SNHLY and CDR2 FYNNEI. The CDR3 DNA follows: TGTGCCAGCAGTGAAGGCTTGCCCGGGAATCAGCCCCAGCATTTT. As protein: CASSEGLPGNQPQHF.

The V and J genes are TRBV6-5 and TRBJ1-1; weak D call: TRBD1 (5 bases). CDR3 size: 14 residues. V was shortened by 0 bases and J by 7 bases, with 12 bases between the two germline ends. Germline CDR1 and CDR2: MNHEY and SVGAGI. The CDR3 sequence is CASSYSFGGFEAFF. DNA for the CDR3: TGTGCCAGCAGTTACTCCTTCGGGGGGTTTGAAGCTTTCTTT.

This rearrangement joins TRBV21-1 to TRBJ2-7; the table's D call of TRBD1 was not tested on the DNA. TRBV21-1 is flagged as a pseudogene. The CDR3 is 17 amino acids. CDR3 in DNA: TGTGCCAGCAGCACGGGGACGACAGGGACGAGCTCCTACGAGCAGTACTTC. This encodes CASSTGTTGTSSYEQYF.

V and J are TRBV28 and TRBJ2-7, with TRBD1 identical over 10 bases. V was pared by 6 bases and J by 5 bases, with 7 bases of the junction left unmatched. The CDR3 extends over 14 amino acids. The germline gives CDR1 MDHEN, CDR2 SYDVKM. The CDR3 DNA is TGTGCCAGCAGCACCGGGACAGGGGCCCACGAGCAGTACTTC. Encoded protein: CASSTGTGAHEQYF.

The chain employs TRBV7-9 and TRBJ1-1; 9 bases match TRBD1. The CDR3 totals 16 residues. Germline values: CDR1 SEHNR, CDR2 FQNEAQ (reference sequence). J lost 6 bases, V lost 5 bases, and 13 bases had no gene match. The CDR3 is CASSLGTGKGFAEAFF. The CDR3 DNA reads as TGTGCCAGCAGCCTAGGGACAGGGAAAGGATTCGCTGAAGCTTTCTTT.

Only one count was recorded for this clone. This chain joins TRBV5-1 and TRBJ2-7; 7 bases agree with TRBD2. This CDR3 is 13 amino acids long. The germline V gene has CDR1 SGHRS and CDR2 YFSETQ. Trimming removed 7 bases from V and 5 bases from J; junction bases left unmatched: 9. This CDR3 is CASGGSPRHEQYF. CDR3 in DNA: TGCGCCAGCGGCGGGAGTCCGAGGCACGAGCAGTACTTC.

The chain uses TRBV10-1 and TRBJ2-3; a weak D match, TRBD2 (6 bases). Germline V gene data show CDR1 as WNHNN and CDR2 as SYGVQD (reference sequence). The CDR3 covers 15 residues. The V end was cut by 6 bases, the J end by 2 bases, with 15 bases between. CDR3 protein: CASRVPGAATDTQYF. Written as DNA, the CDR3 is TGCGCCAGCAGAGTGCCGGGAGCGGCCACAGATACGCAGTATTTT.

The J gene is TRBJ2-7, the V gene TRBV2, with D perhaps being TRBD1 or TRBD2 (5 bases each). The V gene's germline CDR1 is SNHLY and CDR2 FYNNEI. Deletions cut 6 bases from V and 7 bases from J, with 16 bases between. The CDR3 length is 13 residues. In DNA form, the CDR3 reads TGTGCCAGCAGCGGAATCCAGGGCGGGGAGCAGTACTTC. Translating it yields CASSGIQGGEQYF.

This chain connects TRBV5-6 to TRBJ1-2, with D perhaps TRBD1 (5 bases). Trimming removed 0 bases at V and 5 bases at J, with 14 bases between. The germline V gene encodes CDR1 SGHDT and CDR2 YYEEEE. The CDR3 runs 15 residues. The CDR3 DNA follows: TGTGCCAGCAGCTTGGGGGGCGGGGACCCATATGGCTACACCTTC. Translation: CASSLGGGDPYGYTF.